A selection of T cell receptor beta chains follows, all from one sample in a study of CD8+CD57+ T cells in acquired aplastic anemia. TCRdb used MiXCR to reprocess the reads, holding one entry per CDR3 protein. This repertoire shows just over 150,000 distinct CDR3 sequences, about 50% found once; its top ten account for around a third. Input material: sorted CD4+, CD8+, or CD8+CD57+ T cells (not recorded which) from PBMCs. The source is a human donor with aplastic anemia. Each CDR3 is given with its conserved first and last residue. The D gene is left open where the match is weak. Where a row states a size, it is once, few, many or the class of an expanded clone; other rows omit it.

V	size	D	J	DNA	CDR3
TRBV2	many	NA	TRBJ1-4	TGTGCCAGCCTGTTGGGGAGCGGGGAAAAACTGTTTTTT	CASLLGSGEKLFF
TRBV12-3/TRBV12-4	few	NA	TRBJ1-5	TGTGCCAGCAGTTTACAAGGGTATAGCAATCAGCCCCAGCATTTT	CASSLQGYSNQPQHF
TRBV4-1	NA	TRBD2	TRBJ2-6	TGCGCCAGCAGCCAAGGCCGCCTGGGACTAGCGCCCTCTGGGGCCAACGTCCTGACTTTC	CASSQGRLGLAPSGANVLTF
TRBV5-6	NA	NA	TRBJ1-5	TGTGCCAGCAGCTTGGGGGACCGTAATCAGCCCCAGCATTTT	CASSLGDRNQPQHF
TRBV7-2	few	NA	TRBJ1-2	TGTGCCAGGATAATGGCCCCGTACAGGGAAAACTATGGCTACACCTTC	CARIMAPYRENYGYTF
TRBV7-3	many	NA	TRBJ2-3	TGTGCCAGCAGCTTAGGCAGGGAGCCAGATACGCAGTATTTT	CASSLGREPDTQYF
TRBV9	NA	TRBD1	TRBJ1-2	TGTGCCAGCAGCGGGACAGGGGGCTACACCTTC	CASSGTGGYTF
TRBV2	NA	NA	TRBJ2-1	TGTGCCAGCAGTGAGGTTTACTACAGGAATGAGCAGTTCTTC	CASSEVYYRNEQFF
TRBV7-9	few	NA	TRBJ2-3	TGTGCCAGCAGCCCAGCCTCAGATACGCAGTATTTT	CASSPASDTQYF
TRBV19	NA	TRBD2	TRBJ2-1	TGTGCCAGTAGTAGGGGACTAGCGGGAACGAACAATGAGCAGTTCTTC	CASSRGLAGTNNEQFF
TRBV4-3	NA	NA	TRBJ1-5	TGCGCCAGCAGCCAAGAGATTTACGGGGTGCTTAGCAATCAGCCCCAGCATTTT	CASSQEIYGVLSNQPQHF
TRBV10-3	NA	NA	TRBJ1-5	TGTGCCATCAGTGACAGGTCGGGACAGCCCCAGCATTTT	CAISDRSGQPQHF
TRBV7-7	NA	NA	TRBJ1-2	TGTGCCAGCAGCTTAGGAGCGGCCCGGGACCTTAACTATGGCTACACCTTC	CASSLGAARDLNYGYTF
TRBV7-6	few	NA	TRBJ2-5	TGTGCCAGCACTAGGGGGAATAGAGAAGAGACCCAGTACTTC	CASTRGNREETQYF
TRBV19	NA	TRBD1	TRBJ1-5	TGTGCCAGTAGTATCGGAGGGGGCGGGCAGCCCCAGCATTTT	CASSIGGGGQPQHF
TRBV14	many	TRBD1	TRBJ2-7	TGTGCCAGCAGTCAAACTCGGACAGGGGGTCACGGCGAGCAGTACTTC	CASSQTRTGGHGEQYF
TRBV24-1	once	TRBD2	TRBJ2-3	TGTGCCACGTCGACTAGCGGGAGAGGTGATACGCAGTATTTT	CATSTSGRGDTQYF
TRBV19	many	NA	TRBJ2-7	TGTGCCAGTAGTATGGCACAACAATACGAGCAGTACTTC	CASSMAQQYEQYF
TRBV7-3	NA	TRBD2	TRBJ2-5	TGTGCCAGCAGCTTAAGCGGGGGGTTAGAGACCCAGTACTTC	CASSLSGGLETQYF
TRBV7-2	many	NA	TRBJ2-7	TGTGCCAGCAGCCCCTCGAAGGGGGTACCCTACGAGCAGTACTTC	CASSPSKGVPYEQYF
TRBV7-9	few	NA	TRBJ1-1	TGTGCCAGCAGCTTTTCAGGAACTGAAGCTTTCTTT	CASSFSGTEAFF
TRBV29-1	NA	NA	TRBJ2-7	TGCAGCGTTGAGATAGGGACCTACGAGCAGTACTTC	CSVEIGTYEQYF
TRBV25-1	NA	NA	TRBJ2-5	TGTGCCAGCAGTGGTGAGGAGGACCAAGAGACCCAGTACTTC	CASSGEEDQETQYF
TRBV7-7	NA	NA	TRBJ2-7	TGTGCTAGCAGCCCTCCCGGAGTCTCCGAGCAGTACTTC	CASSPPGVSEQYF
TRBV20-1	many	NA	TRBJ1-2	TGCAGTGCTGGCCGGAGGAGCACCTTC	CSAGRRSTF
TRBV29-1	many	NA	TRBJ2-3	TGCAGCTGTGGGACGCGGGATAGGAGCACAGATACGCAGTATTTT	CSCGTRDRSTDTQYF
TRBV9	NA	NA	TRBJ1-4	TGTGCCAGCAGCGTAAGGGCAGTGGAAAGTGAAAAACTGTTTTTT	CASSVRAVESEKLFF
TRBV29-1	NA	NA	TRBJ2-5	TGCAGCGTTGATCGGGGGAAAGAGACCCAGTACTTC	CSVDRGKETQYF
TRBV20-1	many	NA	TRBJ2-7	TGCAGTGCTAGAGATAGGGGCGGCGGTCACTACGAGCAGTACTTC	CSARDRGGGHYEQYF
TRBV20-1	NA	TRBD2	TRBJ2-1	TGCAGTGCTAGAGTGGGACTAGCGTACTACAATGAGCAGTTCTTC	CSARVGLAYYNEQFF
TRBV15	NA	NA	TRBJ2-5	TGTGCCACCAGCAGAGATCGGGCGTCCCAGTACTTC	CATSRDRASQYF
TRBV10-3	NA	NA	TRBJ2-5	TGTGCCACTACGGATAGGACCCAAGAGGCCCAGTACTTC	CATTDRTQEAQYF
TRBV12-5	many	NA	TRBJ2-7	TGTGCTAGTGGTTTGGCCCTCTACGAGCAGTACTTC	CASGLALYEQYF
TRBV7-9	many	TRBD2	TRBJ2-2	TGTGCCAGCAGCTTTAGCGGGACGAACACCGGGGAGCTGTTTTTT	CASSFSGTNTGELFF
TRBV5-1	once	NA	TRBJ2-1	TGCGCCAGCAGGAAGGGGGGTAGCGGGTACAATGAGCAGTTCTTC	CASRKGGSGYNEQFF
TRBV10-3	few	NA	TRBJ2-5	TGTGCCATCAGGGTTTCTAGGGCTCAAGAGACCCAGTACTTC	CAIRVSRAQETQYF
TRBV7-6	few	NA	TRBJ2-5	TGTGCCAGCAGCTTCACCGGGGAGACCCAGTACTTC	CASSFTGETQYF
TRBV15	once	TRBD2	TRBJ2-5	TGCGCCACCAGCAGATCGACTAGCTGTTCAGAGACCCAGTACTTC	CATSRSTSCSETQYF
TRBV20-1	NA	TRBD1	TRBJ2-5	TGCAGTGCTACATCCGGGACAGGGAGGGAGACCCAGTACTTC	CSATSGTGRETQYF
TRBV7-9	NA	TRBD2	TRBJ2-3	TGTGCCAGCAGCTTAGCGGGAGGGGCAGATACGCAGTATTTT	CASSLAGGADTQYF
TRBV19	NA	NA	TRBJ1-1	TGTGCCAGTGTTGACCTGAACACTGAAGCTTTCTTT	CASVDLNTEAFF
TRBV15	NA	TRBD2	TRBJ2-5	TGTGCCACCAGCAGAGTTGTGGGAGGGTCGGAGACCCAGTACTTC	CATSRVVGGSETQYF
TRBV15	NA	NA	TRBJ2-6	TGTGCCACCACCCTAAACGCAGGGAGCAACGTCCTGACTTTC	CATTLNAGSNVLTF
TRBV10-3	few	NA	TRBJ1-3	TGTGCCATCAGTGAGACAGAGTCTGGAAACACCATATATTTT	CAISETESGNTIYF
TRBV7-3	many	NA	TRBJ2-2	TGTGCCAGCAGCTTAGAGGAGACCGGGGAGCTGTTTTTT	CASSLEETGELFF
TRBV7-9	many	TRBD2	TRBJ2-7	TGTGCCAGCAGCCATGGGACTAGCGGCTACGAGCAGTACTTC	CASSHGTSGYEQYF